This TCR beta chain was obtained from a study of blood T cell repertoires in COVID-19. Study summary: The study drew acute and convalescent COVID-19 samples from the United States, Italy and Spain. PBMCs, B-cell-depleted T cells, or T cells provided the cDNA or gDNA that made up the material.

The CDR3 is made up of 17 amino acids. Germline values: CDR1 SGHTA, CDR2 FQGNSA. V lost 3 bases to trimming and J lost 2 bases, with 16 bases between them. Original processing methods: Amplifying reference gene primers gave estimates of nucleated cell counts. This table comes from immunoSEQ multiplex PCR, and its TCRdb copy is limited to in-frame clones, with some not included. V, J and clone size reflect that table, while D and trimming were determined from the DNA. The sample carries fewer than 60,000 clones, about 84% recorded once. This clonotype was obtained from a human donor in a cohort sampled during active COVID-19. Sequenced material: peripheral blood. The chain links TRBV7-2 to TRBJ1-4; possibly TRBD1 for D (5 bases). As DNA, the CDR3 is TGTGCCAGCAGCTTTGGCGGGGCCGTCCCCACTAATGAAAAACTGTTTTTT. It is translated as CASSFGGAVPTNEKLFF.